One and the same sample provided the 3 T cell receptor beta chains below, sequenced in a study of T cell repertoires in ileal Crohn's disease. Described time point: neoterminal ileum biopsy at postoperative endoscopy, about 6 months after surgery. Repertoires were generated with immunoSEQ multiplex PCR, while TCRdb's copy carries only in-frame clones and drops some. The sample holds 15,000 to 20,000 clones, around 70% seen once. The sequenced sample was ileal tissue. These receptors originate from an adult with Crohn's disease.

This clone appeared a single time. J is TRBJ1-2 and V is TRBV10-3; 7 positions match TRBD1. From germline, CDR1 is ENHRY and CDR2 SYGVKD. The CDR3 length is 14 residues. V lost 5 bases to trimming and J lost 2 bases; unmatched junction nucleotides: 5. As DNA, the CDR3 is TGTGCCATCAGTTGGGACAGCTCAAACTATGGCTACACCTTC. This encodes CAISWDSSNYGYTF.

The chain employs TRBV7-2 and TRBJ1-5, with D maybe TRBD1 (6 bases). The V and J ends lost 0 bases and 1 base respectively, with 16 bases between them. The CDR3 runs 18 residues. Germline V gene sequence: CDR1 SGHTA, CDR2 FQGNSA. As DNA, the CDR3 is TGTGCCAGCAGCTTAGCGTCCGCGGCAGGGGTAAGCAATCAGCCCCAGCATTTT. Translating it yields CASSLASAAGVSNQPQHF.

Only a few counts were recorded for this clone. The chain has TRBV10-3 and TRBJ1-3, with a possible D match to TRBD1 (6 bases). Germline V gives CDR1 ENHRY, CDR2 SYGVKD. Trimming took 0 bases from V and 2 from J, leaving 8 bases between them. CDR3 length: 15 amino acids. The CDR3 spells CAISESGDTGNTIYF. The CDR3 DNA follows: TGTGCCATCAGTGAGTCAGGGGACACTGGAAACACCATATATTTT.